This is a list of T cell receptor beta chains from one sample in a study of patients and donors after allogeneic stem cell transplantation. TCRdb ran MiXCR on the RT-PCR reads and lists one entry per CDR3 protein. Of fewer than 60,000 distinct CDR3 sequences listed, about an eighth are singletons. Sequencing input: blood, either unsorted or a sorted T cell fraction (not recorded which). The receptors stem from a human donor who was either an allogeneic HSCT recipient or a stem cell or donor lymphocyte infusion donor (not recorded which). It is not recorded whose cells these are; they may come from a transplant donor. The CDR3 runs from the conserved cysteine through the conserved F or W. The order of the fields is V gene, J gene, D gene, clone size, CDR3 DNA, CDR3 protein. A D gene is named only where the DNA matches it firmly. Size tells how often a clone was seen (once, few, many) or the class of an expanded clone, and some rows leave it out.

TRBV7-8	TRBJ2-5	-	-	TGTGCCAGCAGCTTCGAGTGGGAGACCCAGTACTTC	CASSFEWETQYF
TRBV20-1	TRBJ2-2	-	many	TGCAGTGCTAGAGATTCAGGGTCGGGGAGTGACACCGGGGAGCTGTTTTTT	CSARDSGSGSDTGELFF
TRBV6-1	TRBJ2-7	-	few	TGTGCCAGCAGTGACCTGGGGGCCGAGCAGTACTTC	CASSDLGAEQYF
TRBV12-3/TRBV12-4	TRBJ1-4	-	many	TGTGCCAGCAGTTCCACAGGGAGGGATGAAAAACTGTTTTTT	CASSSTGRDEKLFF
TRBV24-1	TRBJ2-5	TRBD2	-	TGTGCCACCAGTGATCTAACTAGCGGGATTGAAGAGACCCAGTACTTC	CATSDLTSGIEETQYF
TRBV2	TRBJ1-5	TRBD1	few	TGTGCCCAGGGGGGCAGCAATCAGCCCCAGCATTTT	CAQGGSNQPQHF
TRBV5-6	TRBJ2-4	-	many	TGTGCCAGCAGCTTGGGAATAGCCAAAAACATTCAGTACTTC	CASSLGIAKNIQYF
TRBV20-1	TRBJ2-1	TRBD2	-	TGCAGTGCTAGAGAACCGGGACTAGGAACCAATGAGCAGTTCTTC	CSAREPGLGTNEQFF
TRBV19	TRBJ1-1	-	-	TGTGCCAGTAGTATAACGGGGTCAAACACTGAAGCTTTCTTT	CASSITGSNTEAFF
TRBV10-3	TRBJ2-7	TRBD2	few	TGTGCCATCAGTGATCCGTCGGGGACTAGCGAGTACGAGCAGTACTTC	CAISDPSGTSEYEQYF
TRBV7-6	TRBJ1-1	-	many	TGTGCCAGCAGCTTACGGGGGTATAGGGGGGACACTGAAGCTTTCTTT	CASSLRGYRGDTEAFF
TRBV24-1	TRBJ2-7	-	-	TGTGCCACCAGTGAGGGCCCTCTCTCCTACGAGCAGTACTTC	CATSEGPLSYEQYF
TRBV5-1	TRBJ1-1	TRBD1	few	TGCGCCAGCAGCAAACAGACAGGGATGAACACTGAAGCTTTCTTT	CASSKQTGMNTEAFF
TRBV29-1	TRBJ2-2	-	few	TGCAGCGGAGGGGGAGTTGAAGGTACCGGGGAGCTGTTTTTT	CSGGGVEGTGELFF
TRBV11-2	TRBJ1-2	-	-	TGTGCCAGCAGCTTAGCGTACAGCGGAAACTATGGCTACACCTTC	CASSLAYSGNYGYTF
TRBV6-4	TRBJ1-1	TRBD1	-	TGTGCCAGCAGCCCTAAGACAGGGGTGACTGAAGCTTTCTTT	CASSPKTGVTEAFF
TRBV9	TRBJ2-7	TRBD2	few	TGTGCCAGCAGCGTAGATAGCGGGAGTTACGAGCAGTACTTC	CASSVDSGSYEQYF
TRBV12-3/TRBV12-4	TRBJ2-7	-	many	TGTGCCAGCAGTTTATCGGGCTTCGACGAGCAGTACTTC	CASSLSGFDEQYF
TRBV29-1	TRBJ1-2	-	many	TGCAGCGTCTCTTCGGGGACGCAGACCTATGGCTACACCTTC	CSVSSGTQTYGYTF
TRBV29-1	TRBJ2-1	-	-	TGCAGCGTTGAGCGGAACAATGAGCAGTTCTTC	CSVERNNEQFF
TRBV11-2	TRBJ2-1	-	-	TGTGCCAGCAGCTTCAGCTCTTTGACACAGGAGTACAATGAGCAGTTCTTC	CASSFSSLTQEYNEQFF
TRBV21-1	TRBJ2-6	-	few	TGTGCCAGCAGCAAAGCGCCTGCAGAGTTAAGCGCTGGGGCCAACGTCCTGACTTTC	CASSKAPAELSAGANVLTF
TRBV12-3/TRBV12-4	TRBJ2-7	-	few	TGTGCCAGCAGCCGTGGGCAGTCCCACGAGCAGTACTTC	CASSRGQSHEQYF
TRBV5-1	TRBJ1-4	TRBD1	few	TGCGCCAGCAGCTGGGCCGACAGGGCTCGAGAACTGTTTTTT	CASSWADRARELFF
TRBV12-3/TRBV12-4	TRBJ2-3	-	-	TGTGCCAGCAGTTTAGGCAATAGGGCGCAGTATTTT	CASSLGNRAQYF
TRBV11-2	TRBJ1-1	-	few	TGTGCCAGCAGCTTAAGCCCCCCCAGGATGGTTGAAGCTTTCTTT	CASSLSPPRMVEAFF
TRBV20-1	TRBJ2-1	TRBD2	-	TGCAGTGAAGGACTAGTACCCCCCTCGACGCAGTTCTTC	CSEGLVPPSTQFF
TRBV12-3/TRBV12-4	TRBJ2-2	-	-	TGTGCCAGCAGTTTTGGTCAATGGAGGGAGCTGTTTTTT	CASSFGQWRELFF
TRBV18	TRBJ2-7	-	-	TGTGCCAGCTCACCCCACAGGGATTTCTACGAGCAGTACTTC	CASSPHRDFYEQYF
TRBV10-3	TRBJ2-3	-	few	TGTGCCATCAGTGAGTCGGACCAGATCACAGATACGCAGTATTTT	CAISESDQITDTQYF
TRBV24-1	TRBJ2-1	-	-	TGTGCCACCGGAATCCGCCATGAGCAGTTCTTC	CATGIRHEQFF
TRBV10-3	TRBJ2-7	TRBD2	-	TGTGCCACCCTAATGGGGCGGGAGCAATACGAGCAGTACTTC	CATLMGREQYEQYF
TRBV18	TRBJ1-1	-	medium-sized	TGTGCCAGCCGGGAACAGGGTAACACTGAAGCTTTCTTT	CASREQGNTEAFF
TRBV6-5	TRBJ1-2	-	medium-sized	TGTGCCAGCAGTTACTCTAGGAGGGGCTATGGCTACACCTTC	CASSYSRRGYGYTF
TRBV6-1	TRBJ2-7	TRBD2	few	TGTGCCAGCAGTGAAATGAGGAGCGGGAGGGCCTACGAGCAGTACTTC	CASSEMRSGRAYEQYF
TRBV10-2	TRBJ2-1	-	-	TGCGCCAGCAGTGAGCAGAGGGGAAACAATGAGCAGTTCTTC	CASSEQRGNNEQFF
TRBV21-1	TRBJ2-6	-	-	TGTGCCAGCAGCAAAGCCCCAACGCCCGGACAGGTCCAATATAACTCTGGGGCCAACGTCCTGACTTTC	CASSKAPTPGQVQYNSGANVLTF
TRBV3-1	TRBJ1-4	-	-	TGTGCCAGCAGCCTTAACAGGGATGAAAAACTGTTTTTT	CASSLNRDEKLFF
TRBV9	TRBJ2-1	-	few	TGTGCCAGCAGCCCCCAGGGAAGGGACAATGAGCAGTTCTTC	CASSPQGRDNEQFF
TRBV19	TRBJ1-5	-	-	TGTGCCAGTAGTATAATTGGAGACAATCAGCCCCAGCATTTT	CASSIIGDNQPQHF